This T cell receptor beta chain was recorded in a study of cytomegalovirus exposure and HLA in healthy donors. Study observations and caveats: Confirmation in vitro established that a few CMV-associated chains were specific for CMV antigens. It was 150 to 200 TCR beta chains that were listed as cytomegalovirus-associated.

CDR1 MNHNS and CDR2 SASEGT come from the germline V gene. This CDR3 spans 15 amino acids. With 5 bases clipped from V and 1 base from J, the junction kept 5 bases outside the gene matches. The data were produced by immunoSEQ multiplex PCR, yet TCRdb's version contains in-frame clones alone and is incomplete. Of 300,000 to 350,000 clones listed, 88% were seen once; the top ten hold around 0.88%. This clone was counted a single time. What it binds is not known. The chain recombines TRBV6-1 with TRBJ1-2; 9 bases are shared with TRBD1. This sequence originates from a man aged 25 to 40 in good health and CMV-seronegative. Sequenced material: PBMCs. The CDR3 sequence: CASSPGQGSNYGYTF. CDR3 nucleotide sequence: TGTGCCAGCAGTCCAGGACAGGGGAGTAACTATGGCTACACCTTC.